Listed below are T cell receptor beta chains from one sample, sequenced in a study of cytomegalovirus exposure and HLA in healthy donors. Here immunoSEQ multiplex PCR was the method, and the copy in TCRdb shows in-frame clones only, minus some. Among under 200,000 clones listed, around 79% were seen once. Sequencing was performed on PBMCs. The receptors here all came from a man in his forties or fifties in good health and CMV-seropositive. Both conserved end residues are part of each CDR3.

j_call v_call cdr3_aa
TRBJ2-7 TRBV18 CASSQTGGSDEQYF
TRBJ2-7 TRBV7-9 CASSSVVSYEQYF
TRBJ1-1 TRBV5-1 CASSLEPYSNTEAFF
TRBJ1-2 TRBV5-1 CASTTLDRGRDGYTF
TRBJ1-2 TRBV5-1 CASSLSTAYGYTF
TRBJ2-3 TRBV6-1 CASSDFSRGAPYTQYF
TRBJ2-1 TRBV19 CASNYPGLNNEQFF
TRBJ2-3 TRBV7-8 CASSLKARSTSSTDTQYF
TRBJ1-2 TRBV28 CASSLDGRRSPYTF
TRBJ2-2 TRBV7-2 CASSLGLAGGPVTGELFF
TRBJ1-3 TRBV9 CASSARDSSSGNTIYF
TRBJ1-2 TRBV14 CASSPILTGGFSGYTF
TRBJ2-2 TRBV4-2 CASSQEMGGQLTTGELFF
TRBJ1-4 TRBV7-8 CASSRWTAINEKLFF